One sample yielded the 14 T cell receptor beta chains listed below, sequenced in a study of regulatory T cells in long-lasting Graves disease. Time point defined: newly diagnosed GD, antithyroid drugs for less than 3 months. From RNA extracted from PBMCs, the TCR library was made. CDR3 regions were amplified by Arm-PCR using iRepertoire HTBI primers to build TCR beta libraries. TCRdb independently ran MiXCR on the multiplex PCR reads; one entry per CDR3 protein. The table includes some 460,000 distinct CDR3 sequences, roughly 15% detected once. A further study also used this sample, focusing on T cells in Graves' hyperthyroidism and ophthalmopathy.

The specimen comprised peripheral blood mononuclear cells (PBMCs), sampled at new diagnosis, from a patient treated with antithyroid drugs. The receptors shown here come from a man in his forties or fifties with Graves disease.

This clonotype came up a few times. The genes are TRBV30 and TRBJ1-1; D is unresolved. This CDR3 contains 14 residues. Germline V gives CDR1 GTSNPN, CDR2 SVGIG (reference sequence). V was trimmed by 1 base and J by 5 bases, leaving 14 bases between them. This chain's CDR3 is CAWSEAPKRTEAFF. CDR3 DNA sequence: TGTGCCTGGAGTGAGGCACCCAAGAGGACTGAAGCTTTCTTT.

Many counts were recorded for this clonotype. This rearrangement joins TRBV3-1 to TRBJ1-1; D is ambiguous. The germline V and J ends were trimmed by 1 base and 1 base, with 7 bases remaining between them. The CDR3 loop spans 14 amino acids. CDR1 and CDR2 (germline): LGHDT, YNNKEL (reference sequence). CDR3: CASSQARRNTEAFF. The CDR3 bases are TGTGCCAGCAGCCAAGCCCGTCGGAACACTGAAGCTTTCTTT.

In its sample, this clonotype was seen a few times. The chain uses TRBV6-1 and TRBJ2-7, with TRBD1 matching 10 bases. V lost 5 bases, J lost 2 bases, and 6 bases stayed unmatched. There are 15 residues in the CDR3. Germline values: CDR1 MNHNS, CDR2 SASEGT. The CDR3 protein is CASSTKDRGPYEQYF. The CDR3 nucleotides are TGTGCCAGCAGTACTAAAGACAGGGGGCCCTACGAGCAGTACTTC.

This clonotype was found many times. The chain has TRBV3-1 and TRBJ2-7; 9 positions agree with TRBD2. The V segment lost 2 bases and the J segment 5 bases; nucleotides outside the gene matches: 7. This CDR3 is 15 amino acids long. Germline V CDR1 and CDR2: LGHDT, YNNKEL (reference sequence). The CDR3 sequence: CASSQRASGTNEQYF. CDR3 coding DNA: TGTGCCAGCAGCCAAAGGGCTAGCGGGACCAACGAGCAGTACTTC.

This clonotype was counted ten times or more. This chain joins TRBV28 and TRBJ2-4; D ambiguous. The CDR3 extends over 13 amino acids. Between the trimmed V and J ends, which lost 8 bases and 6 bases, there was a span of 14 bases. Germline CDR1 MDHEN, CDR2 SYDVKM. The CDR3 sequence: CASGLRSGNIQYF. The CDR3 region has the DNA TGTGCCAGCGGTCTTAGGTCCGGAAACATTCAGTACTTC.

This clonotype was seen at least ten times. This chain uses TRBV5-4 with TRBJ2-1; D possibly corresponds to TRBD2 (5 bases). V was shortened by 4 bases and J by 7 bases, with 12 bases between the two germline ends. The CDR3 length is 13 residues. The V gene's germline CDR1 is SGHNT and CDR2 YYREEE (reference sequence). CDR3 protein: CASSHPSRNEQFF. The CDR3 region has the DNA TGTGCCAGCAGCCACCCTAGCAGAAATGAGCAGTTCTTC.

This clonotype was detected a few times. The chain couples TRBV5-1 to TRBJ2-7; 13 bases are shared with TRBD2. The CDR3 sequence is 18 residues long. The germline V gene has CDR1 SGHRS and CDR2 YFSETQ. V lost 0 bases, J lost 3 bases, and 9 bases stayed unmatched. The CDR3 sequence: CASSLARTSGSKDYEQYF. CDR3 coding DNA: TGCGCCAGCAGCTTGGCCCGGACTAGCGGGAGCAAGGACTACGAGCAGTACTTC.

This clonotype was observed a few times. The chain joins TRBV6-1 to TRBJ2-1; D not certain. V shed 0 bases and J shed 7 bases, with 7 bases lying between them. Germline V CDR1 and CDR2: MNHNS, SASEGT. This CDR3 spans 13 amino acids. CDR3 loop: CASSEALWNEQFF. The CDR3 DNA follows: TGTGCCAGCAGTGAAGCGCTCTGGAATGAGCAGTTCTTC.

This clonotype was counted a few times. The chain combines TRBV24-1 with TRBJ2-1; D call uncertain. V was pared by 4 bases and J by 4 bases, with 1 base between. Germline loops: CDR1 KGHDR, CDR2 SFDVKD. The CDR3 sequence is 11 residues long. The CDR3 region has the DNA TGTGCCACCAGTGAATACAATGAGCAGTTCTTC. Protein sequence: CATSEYNEQFF.

This clonotype appeared a few times. The chain uses TRBV24-1 and TRBJ2-7; no reliable D call. Germline loops: CDR1 KGHDR, CDR2 SFDVKD. This CDR3 region has 11 residues. V lost 8 bases, J lost 7 bases, and 11 bases lay in between. The DNA for the CDR3 is TGTGCCACCATTCCCAGGTTGGAGCAGTACTTC. It encodes CATIPRLEQYF.

The table lists this clonotype with many counts. CDR3 bases: TGTGCCAGCAAACGGACAGGGGGGCACTACGAGCAGTACTTC. As protein: CASKRTGGHYEQYF. The chain joins TRBV28 to TRBJ2-7, with 10 bases lining up with TRBD1. The trim removed 7 bases at V and 3 bases at J, leaving 6 bases unmatched. Looked up from germline, CDR1 is MDHEN and CDR2 is SYDVKM. The CDR3 consists of 14 residues.

This rearrangement joins TRBV9 to TRBJ2-2; possible D gene TRBD1, 7 bases. This CDR3 region has 16 residues. Germline lookup yields CDR1 SGDLS and CDR2 YYNGEE. Trimming cost V 6 bases and J 2 bases, with 17 bases left between them. CDR3 amino acids: CASTPWGDSNTGELFF. The DNA of the CDR3 is TGTGCCAGCACCCCGTGGGGGGACAGTAACACCGGGGAGCTGTTTTTT.

This clonotype appeared a few times. V gene TRBV20-1 combines with J gene TRBJ2-2, with 8 bases lining up with TRBD2. The CDR3 consists of 14 residues. CDR1 and CDR2 (germline): DFQATT, SNEGSKA (reference sequence). J lost 4 bases, V lost 2 bases, and 3 bases had no gene match. CDR3 DNA: TGCAGTGCTAGAATTGCGGGAGGCACCGGGGAGCTGTTTTTT. This translates into CSARIAGGTGELFF.

This clonotype was detected ten times or more. V is TRBV2 and J is TRBJ2-1; weak D call: TRBD2 (5 bases). Germline V lookup: CDR1 SNHLY, CDR2 FYNNEI. The V end lost 3 bases, the J end lost 0 bases, and 9 bases lay between the germline ends. This CDR3 has 15 residues. CDR3 loop: CASSEEGSSYNEQFF. The CDR3 DNA is TGTGCCAGCAGTGAGGAAGGGAGCTCCTACAATGAGCAGTTCTTC.